The next 30 T cell receptor beta chains were all read from a single sample in a study of cytomegalovirus exposure and HLA in healthy donors. PCR amplification relied on 60 Vbeta primers (plus 13 Jbeta primers). Produced via immunoSEQ multiplex PCR; TCRdb's table is partial and in-frame only. The table records 40,000 to 45,000 clones, around 60% of them present only once. Sequenced input: PBMCs. These receptor sequences come from a human donor in good health.

This clone was observed a handful of times. The rearrangement links TRBV29-1 to TRBJ2-5; the D is unclear. Deletions cut 6 bases from V and 0 bases from J, with 5 bases between. CDR1 and CDR2 (germline): SQVTM, ANQGSEA. The CDR3 length is 11 residues. DNA of the CDR3: TGCAGCGTGAGCGACCAAGAGACCCAGTACTTC. This encodes CSVSDQETQYF.

The CDR3 protein is CASSYGAGRGETQYF. In nucleotides, the CDR3 is TGTGCCAGCAGTTACGGGGCGGGGAGGGGGGAGACCCAGTACTTC. This rearrangement joins TRBV6-6 to TRBJ2-5; D might be TRBD2 (7 bases). The CDR3 length is 15 residues. V gave up 2 bases and J gave up 5 bases, with 15 bases separating them. The germline V gene encodes CDR1 MNHNY and CDR2 SVGAGI (reference sequence).

V is TRBV27 and J is TRBJ1-2; no clear D. V gave up 5 bases and J gave up 8 bases, with 18 bases separating them. Germline V lookup: CDR1 MNHEY, CDR2 SMNVEV (reference sequence). The CDR3 is 14 amino acids. CDR3 nucleotide sequence: TGTGCCAGCAGTCCCCCAGGCGATCGCTGGGGCTACACCTTC. Protein sequence: CASSPPGDRWGYTF.

The V gene is TRBV7-8, the J gene TRBJ1-6; D remains ambiguous. Germline assignment: CDR1 SGHVS and CDR2 FQNEAQ. The germline V and J ends were trimmed by 1 base and 7 bases, with 17 bases remaining between them. This CDR3 contains 17 residues. The CDR3: CASSLVLMAAGNSPLHF. As DNA, the CDR3 is TGTGCCAGCAGCTTAGTATTGATGGCCGCCGGGAATTCACCCCTCCACTTT.

The chain employs TRBV7-2 and TRBJ1-6; D gene uncertain. This CDR3 has 12 amino acids. V was shortened by 5 bases and J by 10 bases, with 9 bases between the two germline ends. Germline-derived CDR1 and CDR2 are SGHTA and FQGNSA. CDR3 sequence (DNA): TGTGCCAGCAGCCAAGCAGGCTCACCCCTCCACTTT. Its protein is CASSQAGSPLHF.

This CDR3 is CASSPAGRSNQPQHF. CDR3 DNA: TGTGCCAGCAGCCCCGCGGGTAGAAGCAATCAGCCCCAGCATTTT. The chain employs TRBV9 and TRBJ1-5; no reliable D call. V was pared by 4 bases and J by 1 base, with 12 bases between. CDR1 SGDLS and CDR2 YYNGEE come from the germline V gene. This CDR3 has 15 amino acids.

CDR3 coding DNA: TGTGCCAGCAGCTCACGGGACAGGATGCCCATCAATGAGCAGTTCTTC. This codes for CASSSRDRMPINEQFF. The chain has TRBV7-9 and TRBJ2-1; 8 bases map to TRBD1. Germline lookup yields CDR1 SEHNR and CDR2 FQNEAQ (reference sequence). Trimming at V came to 4 bases and at J to 6 bases, leaving 11 bases not matched to a gene. This CDR3 contains 16 residues. The variable domain in full, completed from reference TRBV7-9 and TRBJ2-1, reads DTGVSQNPRHKITKRGQNVTFRCDPISEHNRLYWYRQTLGQGPEFLTYFQNEAQLEKSRLLSDRFSAERPKGSFSTLEIQRTEQGDSAMYLCASSSRDRMPINEQFFGPGTRLTVL.

This clone showed up just a few times. V gene TRBV2 combines with J gene TRBJ2-1, with 7 bases that match TRBD2. Trimming removed 3 bases from V and 7 bases from J; junction bases left unmatched: 6. The CDR3 sequence is 14 residues long. The germline V gene has CDR1 SNHLY and CDR2 FYNNEI. The CDR3 DNA reads as TGTGCCAGCAGTGAGCTGCGGGGGTGGAATGAGCAGTTCTTC. Translated: CASSELRGWNEQFF.

The genes are TRBV4-2 and TRBJ2-7, with a possible D match to TRBD1 (5 bases). Germline V CDR1 and CDR2: LGHNA, YNFKEQ. The CDR3 loop spans 15 amino acids. V was cut by 1 base and J by 2 bases, with 12 bases left in between. The CDR3 nucleotides read TGTGCCAGCAGCCAAGTTGACAGCCCGACCTACGAGCAGTACTTC. Translating gives CASSQVDSPTYEQYF.

The chain employs TRBV9 and TRBJ2-5, with a weak D call TRBD1 (5 bases). V lost 1 base and J 3 bases, leaving 10 bases between the germline ends. The CDR3 is 14 residues long. The germline gives CDR1 SGDLS, CDR2 YYNGEE. The CDR3 protein is CASSVRQMKETQYF. CDR3 DNA sequence: TGTGCCAGCAGCGTAAGACAGATGAAAGAGACCCAGTACTTC.

This rearrangement joins TRBV19 to TRBJ2-3, with TRBD2 as a possible D gene (5 bases). The V and J ends lost 4 bases and 6 bases respectively, with 17 bases between them. Germline V lookup: CDR1 LNHDA, CDR2 SQIVND (reference sequence). The CDR3 is 15 residues long. The CDR3 reads CASSTPGASGDTQYF. The CDR3 DNA reads TGTGCCAGTAGTACCCCAGGAGCGTCGGGGGATACGCAGTATTTT.

The V gene is TRBV19, the J gene TRBJ1-5; a weak D match, TRBD1 (5 bases). Trimming removed 3 bases at V and 4 bases at J, with 13 bases between. Germline values: CDR1 LNHDA, CDR2 SQIVND (reference sequence). The CDR3 is 15 residues long. The CDR3, as DNA: TGTGCCAGTAGTATGGGAACCCAGGGAAATCAGCCCCAGCATTTT. Translating it yields CASSMGTQGNQPQHF.

This clone was counted once. The gene calls are TRBV9 and TRBJ1-4; possible D gene TRBD1, 6 bases. CDR1 SGDLS and CDR2 YYNGEE come from the germline V gene. Trimming cost V 0 bases and J 7 bases, with 13 bases left between them. The CDR3 length is 15 residues. In DNA form, the CDR3 reads TGTGCCAGCAGCGTAGGCGGGGGGCCCATTGAAAAACTGTTTTTT. It yields the protein CASSVGGGPIEKLFF.

The rearrangement joins TRBV14 to TRBJ1-4, with D unresolved. CDR3 size: 14 residues. Germline V gives CDR1 SGHDN, CDR2 FVKESK. Trimming took off 4 bases at V and 0 bases at J, with 6 bases between the two ends. The CDR3 loop reads CASSRLSTNEKLFF. For the CDR3, the DNA is TGTGCCAGCAGCCGGCTCTCAACTAATGAAAAACTGTTTTTT.

The gene calls are TRBV6-5 and TRBJ1-1; TRBD1 might be the D (6 bases). Germline V gene data show CDR1 as MNHEY and CDR2 as SVGAGI. The CDR3 consists of 12 residues. The ends were cut back, 5 bases at V and 7 bases at J, with 11 bases in the middle. The DNA of the CDR3 is TGTGCCAGCAGTCAGACAGGTGATGAAGCTTTCTTT. Translation gives CASSQTGDEAFF.

This clone was counted only a few times. The V and J genes are TRBV27 and TRBJ1-2; D is unresolved. CDR3 length equals 10 residues. Germline V gene sequence: CDR1 MNHEY, CDR2 SMNVEV (reference sequence). Trimming removed 5 bases at V and 6 bases at J, with 4 bases between. The CDR3 region is CASSQNGYTF. CDR3 in DNA: TGTGCCAGCAGTCAAAATGGCTACACCTTC.

The chain uses TRBV4-2 and TRBJ1-6, with 8 positions matching TRBD1. V was clipped by 4 bases and J by 5 bases; unmatched bases: 7. The CDR3 has 16 residues. The germline gives CDR1 LGHNA, CDR2 YNFKEQ. For the CDR3, the DNA is TGTGCCAGCAGCCTAATGCCGGGACAGGATAATTCACCCCTCCACTTT. This sequence encodes CASSLMPGQDNSPLHF.

J is TRBJ1-1 and V is TRBV6-5; no clear D. V was clipped by 7 bases and J by 2 bases, with 5 bases between them. CDR1 is MNHEY, CDR2 SVGAGI, per germline. This CDR3 comprises 11 residues. The CDR3 region has the DNA TGTGCCAGCACCTTTAACACTGAAGCTTTCTTT. Translation gives CASTFNTEAFF.

V and J are TRBV2 and TRBJ2-7; 7 bases align to TRBD1. The germline gives CDR1 SNHLY, CDR2 FYNNEI. After removal of 6 bases from V and 3 bases from J, the junction contained 5 bases not matched to a gene. The CDR3 length is 13 residues. CDR3 bases: TGTGCCAGCAGAGCACCAGGGGGCTACGAGCAGTACTTC. Its translation is CASRAPGGYEQYF.

Details on this clone: At one of its ends the junction is not consistent with the germline gene, which may arise from a read error. The chain recombines TRBV27 with TRBJ2-5, with a tentative D call TRBD2 (6 bases). This CDR3 spans 15 amino acids. CDR1 is MNHEY, CDR2 SMNVEV, per germline (reference sequence). Here the CDR3 DNA reads TGTGCCAGCAGCTTATCTAGGAGGGGAAAGGAGGCCCAGTACTTC. It yields the protein CASSLSRRGKEAQYF.

The sample holds a few counts of this clone. The rearrangement links TRBV5-1 to TRBJ1-2, with TRBD1 matching 8 bases. Trimming at V came to 3 bases and at J to 7 bases, leaving 5 bases not matched to a gene. The CDR3 runs 13 residues. In germline, CDR1 is SGHRS, CDR2 YFSETQ. The CDR3 region is CASSSGQAGGYTF. The CDR3 region has the DNA TGCGCCAGCAGCTCGGGACAGGCGGGTGGCTACACCTTC.

This clone has more than one count but fewer than ten. The V gene is TRBV10-2, the J gene TRBJ2-7, with D possibly being TRBD2 (6 bases). Germline V gene lookup returns CDR1 WSHSY and CDR2 SAAADI. V gave up 5 bases and J gave up 0 bases, with 11 bases separating them. This CDR3 has 14 residues. CDR3 amino acids: CASSLRGTSYEQYF. Here the CDR3 DNA reads TGCGCCAGCAGTTTACGGGGGACCTCCTACGAGCAGTACTTC.

The V and J genes are TRBV2 and TRBJ1-1; D not certain. Trimming stripped 5 bases from V and 4 bases from J, with 17 bases between. The CDR3 is 15 residues long. Germline V gene sequence: CDR1 SNHLY, CDR2 FYNNEI. The DNA of the CDR3 is TGTGCCAGCAGTCTAGCCCGCGGGTGGGTCACTGAAGCTTTCTTT. Amino acid sequence: CASSLARGWVTEAFF.

The CDR3 loop reads CASSLGPSTGTGALEQYF. As DNA, the CDR3 is TGTGCCAGCAGCTTGGGGCCATCCACGGGTACTGGGGCTCTCGAGCAGTACTTC. V and J are TRBV5-4 and TRBJ2-7, with a weak D call TRBD1 (5 bases). Trimming left V 0 bases short and J 6 bases short, with 25 bases between. CDR3 length equals 18 residues. In germline, CDR1 is SGHNT, CDR2 YYREEE (reference sequence).

The rearrangement links TRBV5-1 to TRBJ1-6; D is perhaps TRBD1 (5 bases). Trimming took 2 bases from V and 7 from J, leaving 7 bases between them. Germline lookup yields CDR1 SGHRS and CDR2 YFSETQ. The CDR3 length is 13 residues. The CDR3 nucleotides read TGCGCCAGCAGCTTTGACAGAAATTCACCCCTCCACTTT. As protein: CASSFDRNSPLHF.

There are a few counts of this clone. The rearrangement uses TRBV4-1 and TRBJ2-3; 10 nucleotides line up with TRBD2. V shed 9 bases, J shed 4 bases, and the junction held 7 bases outside the gene matches. The CDR3 totals 14 residues. Germline V gene data show CDR1 as MGHRA and CDR2 as YSYEKL. The CDR3 here is CASNLGLAADTQYF. The CDR3, as DNA: TGCGCCAGTAACCTAGGACTAGCGGCAGATACGCAGTATTTT.

The chain is built from TRBV7-3 and TRBJ2-7; no reliable D call. The V end lost 3 bases, the J end lost 0 bases, and 12 bases lay between the germline ends. The CDR3 is 15 amino acids. The germline gives CDR1 SGHTA, CDR2 FQGTGA. The CDR3 nucleotides read TGTGCCAGCAGCTTCTCCCCAGAATTCTCCTACGAGCAGTACTTC. Residues: CASSFSPEFSYEQYF.

This sequence joins TRBV15 and TRBJ1-5; D perhaps matches TRBD1 (5 bases). Trimming removed 0 bases at V and 6 bases at J, with 12 bases between. Germline CDR1 and CDR2: LNHNV and YYDKDF (reference sequence). CDR3 size: 15 residues. Here the CDR3 reads CATSRDGQGTQPQHF. In nucleotides, the CDR3 is TGTGCCACCAGCAGAGATGGTCAGGGAACTCAGCCCCAGCATTTT.

This chain links TRBV29-1 with TRBJ2-7, with 7 bases identical to TRBD2. J was trimmed by 0 bases and V by 4 bases; bases with no gene match: 0. The germline gives CDR1 SQVTM, CDR2 ANQGSEA. CDR3 length: 12 amino acids. The CDR3 region is CSVGEGSYEQYF. The CDR3 region has the DNA TGCAGCGTTGGGGAGGGCTCCTACGAGCAGTACTTC.

The sample holds one count of this clone. The V gene is TRBV5-8, the J gene TRBJ2-5; 8 bases agree with TRBD2. Germline CDR1 and CDR2: SGHTS and YDEGEE. This CDR3 region has 16 residues. V shed 2 bases and J 3 bases; nucleotides not matched to a gene: 9. The CDR3 loop reads CASSFAPRGGEETQYF. The DNA for the CDR3 is TGTGCCAGCAGCTTTGCCCCCCGGGGGGGCGAAGAGACCCAGTACTTC.